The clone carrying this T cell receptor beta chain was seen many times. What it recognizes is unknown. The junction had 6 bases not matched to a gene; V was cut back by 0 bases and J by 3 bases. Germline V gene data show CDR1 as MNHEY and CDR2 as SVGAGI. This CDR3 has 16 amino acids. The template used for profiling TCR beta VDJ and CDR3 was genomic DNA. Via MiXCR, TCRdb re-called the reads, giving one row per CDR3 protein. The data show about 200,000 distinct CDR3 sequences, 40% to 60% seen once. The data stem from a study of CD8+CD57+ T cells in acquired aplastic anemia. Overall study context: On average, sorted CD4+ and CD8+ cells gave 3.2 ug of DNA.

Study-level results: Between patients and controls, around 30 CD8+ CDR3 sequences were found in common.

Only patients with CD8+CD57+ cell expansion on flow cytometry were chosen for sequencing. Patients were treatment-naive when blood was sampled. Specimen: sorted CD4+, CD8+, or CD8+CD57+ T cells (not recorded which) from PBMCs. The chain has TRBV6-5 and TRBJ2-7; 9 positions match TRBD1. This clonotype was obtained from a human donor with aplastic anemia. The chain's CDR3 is CASSYSRQGVHYEQYF. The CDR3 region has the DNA TGTGCCAGCAGTTACTCCCGACAGGGGGTCCACTACGAGCAGTACTTC.